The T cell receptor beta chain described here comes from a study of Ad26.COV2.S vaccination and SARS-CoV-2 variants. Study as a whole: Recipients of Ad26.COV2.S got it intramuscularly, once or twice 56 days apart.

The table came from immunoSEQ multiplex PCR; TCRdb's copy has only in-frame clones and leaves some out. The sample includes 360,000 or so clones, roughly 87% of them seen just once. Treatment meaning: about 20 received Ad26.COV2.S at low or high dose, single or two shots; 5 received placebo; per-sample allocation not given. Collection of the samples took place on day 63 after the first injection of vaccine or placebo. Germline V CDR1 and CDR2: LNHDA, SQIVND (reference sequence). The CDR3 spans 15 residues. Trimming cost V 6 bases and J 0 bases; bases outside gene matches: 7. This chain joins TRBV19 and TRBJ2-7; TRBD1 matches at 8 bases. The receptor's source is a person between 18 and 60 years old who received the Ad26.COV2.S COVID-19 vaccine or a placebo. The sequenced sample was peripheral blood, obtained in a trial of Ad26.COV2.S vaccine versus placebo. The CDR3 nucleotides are TGTGCCAGTAGCCGTCGGGACAGGAGCTCCTACGAGCAGTACTTC. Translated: CASSRRDRSSYEQYF. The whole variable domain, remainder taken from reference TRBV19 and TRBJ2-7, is DGGITQSPKYLFRKEGQNVTLSCEQNLNHDAMYWYRQDPGQGLRLIYYSQIVNDFQKGDIAEGYSVSREKKESFPLTVTSAQKNPTAFYLCASSRRDRSSYEQYFGPGTRLTVT.